The 30 T cell receptor beta chains presented below share a single source sample, sequenced in a study of blood T cell repertoires in COVID-19. Some clones are missing from TCRdb's copy, which holds only in-frame ones; the method was immunoSEQ multiplex PCR. The sample comprises some 51,000 clones, 75% to 95% of which are singletons, and around an eighth rests with the top ten. Sequencing was performed on peripheral blood. The receptors come from a human donor with active COVID-19. The donor label of this sample is uncertain.

The chain has TRBV27 and TRBJ2-2; TRBD1 matches 8 bases. Unmatched junction bases numbered 15, after V lost 8 bases and J lost 7 bases. Germline loops: CDR1 MNHEY, CDR2 SMNVEV (reference sequence). This CDR3 comprises 16 residues. The CDR3, as DNA: TGTGCCAGCCGAATCTCTGGACAGGGTGCTGGCGGGGAGCTGTTTTTT. It translates to CASRISGQGAGGELFF.

The V call is TRBV5-1, the J call TRBJ2-3; 9 bases agree with TRBD2. This CDR3 is 15 amino acids long. The ends lost 5 bases at V and 2 bases at J; junction bases unmatched: 6. Germline loops: CDR1 SGHRS, CDR2 YFSETQ. Here the CDR3 DNA reads TGCGCCAGCAGTATTAGCGGGGGAGACACAGATACGCAGTATTTT. Translating gives CASSISGGDTDTQYF. Looking up the rest from reference TRBV5-1 and TRBJ2-3 gives the full variable domain: KAGVTQTPRYLIKTRGQQVTLSCSPISGHRSVSWYQQTPGQGLQFLFEYFSETQRNKGNFPGRFSGRQFSNSRSEMNVSTLELGDSALYLCASSISGGDTDTQYFGPGTRLTVL.

J is TRBJ2-7 and V is TRBV12-3 or TRBV12-4; 7 bases agree with TRBD1. The CDR3 has 12 amino acids. V gave up 6 bases and J gave up 5 bases; unmatched junction bases: 4. The chain's CDR3 is CASSPTGNEQYV. CDR3 DNA sequence: TGTGCCAGCAGCCCGACAGGGAACGAGCAGTACGTC.

The rearrangement joins TRBV9 to TRBJ2-1; TRBD1 matches 7 bases. Germline assignment: CDR1 SGDLS and CDR2 YYNGEE. The CDR3 loop spans 18 amino acids. After removal of 4 bases from V and 5 bases from J, the junction contained 18 bases not matched to a gene. The CDR3: CASSSQGRGRKEDNEQFF. CDR3 sequence (DNA): TGTGCCAGCAGCTCCCAAGGTAGGGGGCGCAAGGAGGACAATGAGCAGTTCTTC.

The J gene is TRBJ2-5, the V gene TRBV18; perhaps TRBD2 as D (5 bases). V lost 3 bases to trimming and J lost 3 bases, with 8 bases between them. Germline values: CDR1 KGHSH, CDR2 LQKENI. The CDR3 totals 13 residues. Here the CDR3 reads CASSPRVEETQYF. The DNA for the CDR3 is TGTGCCAGCTCACCGAGGGTAGAAGAGACCCAGTACTTC.

V gene TRBV21-1 combines with J gene TRBJ2-7; the table assigns TRBD1, which was not confirmed against the DNA. TRBV21-1 is designated a pseudogene. The CDR3 contains 15 residues. Here the CDR3 DNA reads TGTGCCAGCAGCAAAGTTAGGGGCCAATCCTACGAGCAGTACGTC. Translation: CASSKVRGQSYEQYV.

The V gene is TRBV2, the J gene TRBJ2-5; weak D call: TRBD2 (5 bases). Germline lookup yields CDR1 SNHLY and CDR2 FYNNEI. V was trimmed by 1 base and J by 9 bases, leaving 12 bases between them. There are 13 residues in the CDR3. The CDR3 reads CASSEVEAVAQYF. CDR3 nucleotide sequence: TGTGCCAGCAGTGAAGTGGAGGCGGTGGCCCAGTACTTC.

The V and J genes are TRBV28 and TRBJ2-7, with 10 nucleotides matching TRBD2. The CDR3 is made up of 18 amino acids. The V gene end was trimmed by 5 bases and the J gene end by 2 bases; junction bases not matched to a gene: 15. Germline loops: CDR1 MDHEN, CDR2 SYDVKM. CDR3 residues: CASSNSLRLSGRTYEQYF. In DNA form, the CDR3 reads TGTGCCAGCAGTAACTCATTGCGACTTAGCGGGAGGACCTACGAGCAGTACTTC.

V and J are TRBV2 and TRBJ1-1, with a tentative D call TRBD1 (5 bases). The CDR3 contains 14 residues. V lost 3 bases and J lost 3, with 11 bases in between. Germline CDR1 is SNHLY and CDR2 is FYNNEI. The CDR3 sequence: CASSDRRGDTEAFF. CDR3 sequence (DNA): TGTGCCAGCAGTGATCGCCGGGGGGACACTGAAGCTTTCTTT.

The chain recombines TRBV9 with TRBJ2-1; maybe TRBD1 (7 bases). Germline V gives CDR1 SGDLS, CDR2 YYNGEE. V was clipped by 3 bases and J by 3 bases, with 13 bases between them. The CDR3 is 15 amino acids. Here the CDR3 reads CASSAQGGLYNEQFF. CDR3 nucleotide sequence: TGTGCCAGCAGCGCCCAGGGGGGTCTCTACAATGAGCAGTTCTTC.

The chain employs TRBV6-5 and TRBJ1-3; no firm D call. The CDR3 length is 14 residues. Germline assignment: CDR1 MNHEY and CDR2 SVGAGI. Deletions cut 7 bases from V and 4 bases from J, with 14 bases between. Here the CDR3 reads CASNPSLGGNTIYF. The CDR3 coding sequence is TGTGCCAGCAACCCCTCCTTGGGCGGAAACACCATATATTTT.

The chain combines TRBV30 with TRBJ1-4; D remains ambiguous. Germline loops: CDR1 GTSNPN, CDR2 SVGIG (reference sequence). This CDR3 region has 13 residues. The ends were cut back, 2 bases at V and 3 bases at J, with 7 bases in the middle. The CDR3 coding sequence is TGTGCCTGGAGTCTTAGAGCTAATGAAAAACTGTTTTTT. This encodes CAWSLRANEKLFF.

The V gene is TRBV29-1, the J gene TRBJ2-5, with TRBD2 identical over 10 bases. The germline V gene has CDR1 SQVTM and CDR2 ANQGSEA. The CDR3 spans 14 residues. After removal of 4 bases from V and 1 base from J, the junction contained 3 bases not matched to a gene. Here the CDR3 reads CSVGGTSAQETQYF. For the CDR3, the DNA is TGCAGCGTTGGCGGGACTAGCGCCCAAGAGACCCAGTACTTC.

V gene TRBV19 combines with J gene TRBJ2-3; D remains ambiguous. The CDR3 runs to 12 residues. The germline V gene has CDR1 LNHDA and CDR2 SQIVND (reference sequence). Trimming cost V 0 bases and J 5 bases, with 3 bases left between them. CDR3 in amino acids: CASSIDLDTQYF. CDR3 DNA sequence: TGTGCCAGTAGTATAGACCTAGATACGCAGTATTTT.

DNA for the CDR3: TGCGCCAGCAGCTTGGCCCGAGACAGGATTCCCGGGGAGCTGTTTTTT. It codes for CASSLARDRIPGELFF. V gene TRBV5-1 combines with J gene TRBJ2-2; tentative D call: TRBD1 (6 bases). This CDR3 comprises 16 residues. V lost 0 bases and J 6 bases, leaving 15 bases between the germline ends. Per the germline V gene, CDR1 is SGHRS and CDR2 is YFSETQ.

The chain joins TRBV10-2 to TRBJ2-1; 12 bases are shared with TRBD2. The CDR3 is 14 amino acids. Germline V lookup: CDR1 WSHSY, CDR2 SAAADI. V lost 4 bases, J lost 9 bases, and 4 bases stayed unmatched. The CDR3 region is CASSVLAGGGEQFF. DNA of the CDR3: TGCGCCAGCAGTGTACTAGCGGGAGGAGGTGAGCAGTTCTTC.

V is TRBV6-6 and J is TRBJ2-1; 10 bases align to TRBD1. The J segment lost 7 bases and the V segment lost 6 bases, leaving 9 bases of the junction unmatched. This CDR3 is built from 15 residues. Per germline, CDR1 MNHNY and CDR2 SVGAGI (reference sequence). CDR3 sequence (DNA): TGTGCCAGCAGGGCCGGGACAGGGGCGGGTAATGAGCAGTTCTTC. Its protein is CASRAGTGAGNEQFF.

This chain uses TRBV10-3 with TRBJ1-3, with 8 nucleotides matching TRBD1. Germline V gives CDR1 ENHRY, CDR2 SYGVKD. The V segment lost 10 bases and the J segment 2 bases; nucleotides outside the gene matches: 10. There are 15 residues in the CDR3. CDR3 nucleotide sequence: TGTGCCACCACAGGGGGATCGGCGGCTGGAAACACCATATATTTT. This codes for CATTGGSAAGNTIYF.

The V call is TRBV5-1, the J call TRBJ2-7; 11 positions match TRBD1. Germline V gene data show CDR1 as SGHRS and CDR2 as YFSETQ. The CDR3 is 15 amino acids. V lost 4 bases to trimming and J lost 7 bases; unmatched junction nucleotides: 10. This chain's CDR3 is CASSPYRGQGEEQYF. The CDR3 coding sequence is TGCGCCAGCAGCCCCTATAGGGGACAGGGGGAAGAGCAGTACTTC.

The J gene is TRBJ2-3, the V gene TRBV28; D possibly corresponds to TRBD2 (6 bases). Looked up from germline, CDR1 is MDHEN and CDR2 is SYDVKM. Trimming shortened V by 6 bases and J by 3 bases, and 10 bases separated the two germline ends. The CDR3 extends over 13 amino acids. CDR3 nucleotides: TGTGCCAGCAGCGACAGCGGGACAGATACGCAGTATTTT. This codes for CASSDSGTDTQYF.

The chain uses TRBV7-2 and TRBJ2-1; TRBD1 agrees at 8 bases. This CDR3 contains 14 residues. V was clipped by 4 bases and J by 1 base; unmatched bases: 0. CDR1 and CDR2 from the germline V gene are SGHTA and FQGNSA. CDR3 in amino acids: CASSYRGSYNEQFF. The CDR3 region has the DNA TGTGCCAGCAGCTACAGGGGGTCCTACAATGAGCAGTTCTTC.

The table lists this clone with a count of one. The chain employs TRBV19 and TRBJ2-5; 8 bases are shared with TRBD1. The CDR3 contains 13 residues. V shed 6 bases, J shed 4 bases, and the junction held 4 bases outside the gene matches. The germline gives CDR1 LNHDA, CDR2 SQIVND (reference sequence). CDR3 sequence: CASRPGGTETQYF. CDR3 in DNA: TGTGCCAGTAGGCCAGGGGGCACAGAGACCCAGTACTTC.

This rearrangement joins TRBV7-8 to TRBJ1-4; D might be TRBD1 (5 bases). Germline V gene data show CDR1 as SGHVS and CDR2 as FQNEAQ. The CDR3 has 13 amino acids. V gave up 7 bases and J gave up 8 bases, with 14 bases separating them. In DNA, the CDR3 is TGTGCCAGCACCCCGGCGGGGGGGGAAAAACTGTTTTTT. It specifies CASTPAGGEKLFF.

The chain employs TRBV5-4 and TRBJ1-2; 9 nucleotides agree with TRBD1. Germline values: CDR1 SGHNT, CDR2 YYREEE (reference sequence). V was pared by 0 bases and J by 1 base, with 4 bases of the junction left unmatched. This CDR3 has 16 residues. The CDR3 region has the DNA TGTGCCAGCAGCTTGGCCGGGACAGGGCTTAACTATGGCTACACCTTC. This encodes CASSLAGTGLNYGYTF.

This clone was found a few times. This rearrangement joins TRBV7-9 to TRBJ1-1; D might be TRBD1 (6 bases). The germline V gene has CDR1 SEHNR and CDR2 FQNEAQ (reference sequence). The V and J ends lost 6 bases and 4 bases respectively, with 15 bases between them. The CDR3 contains 14 residues. CDR3 sequence: CASRPLGQFTEAFF. CDR3 bases: TGTGCCAGCAGGCCTCTTGGACAGTTCACTGAAGCTTTCTTT.

V usage is TRBV19 and J usage is TRBJ2-1, with TRBD2 matching over 14 bases. Per germline, CDR1 LNHDA and CDR2 SQIVND (reference sequence). This CDR3 is 18 amino acids long. J was trimmed by 9 bases and V by 6 bases; bases with no gene match: 16. CDR3 DNA sequence: TGTGCCAGTAGACCTGCCGGACTAGCGGGAGGCGCCGCCGGTGAGCAGTTCTTC. Encoded protein: CASRPAGLAGGAAGEQFF.

V is TRBV6-2 or TRBV6-3 and J is TRBJ2-7; tentatively, D is TRBD2 (6 bases). The length of the CDR3 is 13 residues. The germline V gene encodes CDR1 MNHEY and CDR2 SVGEGT. Trimming removed 6 bases from V and 6 bases from J, with 15 bases in between. CDR3 in amino acids: CASSPGGGLEQYV. The CDR3 nucleotides read TGTGCCAGCAGCCCCGGGGGTGGGCTCGAGCAGTACGTC.

This chain connects TRBV5-1 to TRBJ1-1, with unresolved D. This CDR3 has 15 amino acids. V was shortened by 0 bases and J by 1 base, with 10 bases between the two germline ends. Germline CDR1 reads SGHRS; CDR2 reads YFSETQ. The CDR3 spells CASSLEAGRNTEAFF. The CDR3 DNA follows: TGCGCCAGCAGCTTGGAGGCGGGGAGGAACACTGAAGCTTTCTTT.

The J gene is TRBJ2-7, the V gene TRBV7-9; weak D call: TRBD1 (7 bases). V lost 0 bases to trimming and J lost 0 bases, with 12 bases between them. Germline V gene data show CDR1 as SEHNR and CDR2 as FQNEAQ (reference sequence). This CDR3 is built from 16 residues. CDR3 DNA: TGTGCCAGCAGCTTAGCTGGAGGGACAGCCTCCTACGAGCAGTACTTC. This translates into CASSLAGGTASYEQYF.

CDR3 DNA: TGCGCCAGCAGCTTGGACAGCTACAATGAGCAGTTCTTC. Translated, it gives CASSLDSYNEQFF. The V gene is TRBV5-1, the J gene TRBJ2-1; no definite D call. From germline, CDR1 is SGHRS and CDR2 YFSETQ. CDR3 length equals 13 residues. V lost 0 bases and J 3 bases, leaving 4 bases between the germline ends.